The next 11 T cell receptor beta chains were all read from a single sample in a study of shared clonotypes between healthy human individuals. Sequencing used immunoSEQ multiplex PCR; TCRdb keeps in-frame clones, though not all of them. The data hold over a million clones, with approximately 80% observed a single time. What was sequenced was memory CD4+ T cells from PBMCs. Indicated subset: CD45RA-negative fraction. These receptors originate from a man aged 18 to 29 in good health. Some clones in this sample may be carry-over from other donors' samples.

The chain is built from TRBV14 and TRBJ2-4; the D is unclear. The CDR3 has 14 residues. Germline-derived CDR1 and CDR2 are SGHDN and FVKESK. V lost 0 bases and J 5 bases, leaving 8 bases between the germline ends. The DNA of the CDR3 is TGTGCCAGCAGCCAAGATCGGGTCCAAAACATTCAGTACTTC. The encoded protein is CASSQDRVQNIQYF.

This sequence joins TRBV6-5 and TRBJ2-7, with 14 bases fitting TRBD2. With V trimmed by 6 bases and J by 7 bases, 5 bases remained unmatched. The CDR3 is 14 amino acids. The germline V gene has CDR1 MNHEY and CDR2 SVGAGI. The CDR3 DNA sequence: TGTGCCAGCAGCCCGGGACTAGCGGGAGATGAGCAGTACTTC. Protein product: CASSPGLAGDEQYF.

The chain combines TRBV7-3 with TRBJ1-3; TRBD1 matches at 8 bases. This CDR3 region has 16 residues. CDR1 and CDR2 (germline): SGHTA, FQGTGA. V shed 2 bases, J shed 0 bases, and the junction held 3 bases outside the gene matches. The CDR3 loop is CASSLAGTGSGNTIYF. The CDR3 DNA is TGTGCCAGCAGCTTAGCCGGGACAGGCTCTGGAAACACCATATATTTT.

The V gene is TRBV7-3, the J gene TRBJ2-3, with D unclear. V lost 8 bases and J 1 base, leaving 10 bases between the germline ends. Germline values: CDR1 SGHTA, CDR2 FQGTGA. The CDR3 contains 13 residues. The CDR3 coding sequence is TGTGCCAGCGGCGTCTCCGGCACAGATACGCAGTATTTT. Encoded protein: CASGVSGTDTQYF.

CDR3 region: CASRAAGPLYEQYF. The DNA of the CDR3 is TGTGCCAGCAGGGCCGCGGGGCCTCTCTACGAGCAGTACTTC. V usage is TRBV28 and J usage is TRBJ2-7, with D tentatively TRBD2 (6 bases). V was shortened by 6 bases and J by 3 bases, with 15 bases between the two germline ends. CDR3 size: 14 residues. Germline CDR1 is MDHEN and CDR2 is SYDVKM.

This chain uses TRBV7-9 with TRBJ1-4, with D maybe TRBD1 (6 bases). Per germline, CDR1 SEHNR and CDR2 FQNEAQ (reference sequence). Trimming took off 5 bases at V and 14 bases at J, with 12 bases between the two ends. The CDR3 runs to 11 residues. CDR3 protein: CASSRTGILFF. CDR3 DNA: TGTGCCAGCAGCCGTACAGGGATTCTGTTTTTT.

A word on this clone: This may arise from a read error, as a much more abundant clone is one base away. This chain uses TRBV11-3 with TRBJ2-3; D is ambiguous. The CDR3 totals 15 residues. Germline V gene lookup returns CDR1 SGHNT and CDR2 YENEEA. The V and J ends lost 0 bases and 2 bases respectively, with 9 bases between them. The CDR3 loop is CASSLDGRNTDTQYF. Written as DNA, the CDR3 is TGTGCCAGCAGCTTAGATGGGCGGAACACAGATACGCAGTATTTT.

The genes are TRBV7-8 and TRBJ1-1, with D unclear. Germline values: CDR1 SGHVS, CDR2 FQNEAQ. The CDR3 covers 12 residues. V was cut by 6 bases and J by 2 bases, with 7 bases left in between. CDR3 sequence: CASRPINTEAFF. CDR3 coding DNA: TGTGCCAGCAGACCTATTAACACTGAAGCTTTCTTT. The full variable domain, completed using reference TRBV7-8 and TRBJ1-1, is GAGVSQSPRYKVAKRGQDVALRCDPISGHVSLFWYQQALGQGPEFLTYFQNEAQLDKSGLPSDRFFAERPEGSVSTLKIQRTQQEDSAVYLCASRPINTEAFFGQGTRLTVV.

V usage is TRBV15 and J usage is TRBJ1-4; 10 bases fit TRBD1. This CDR3 spans 15 amino acids. Trimming cost V 5 bases and J 6 bases; bases outside gene matches: 6. Germline values: CDR1 LNHNV, CDR2 YYDKDF (reference sequence). The CDR3 is CATSVTGTGDEKLFF. CDR3 DNA: TGTGCCACCAGCGTAACCGGGACAGGGGATGAAAAACTGTTTTTT.

V and J are TRBV28 and TRBJ2-5; TRBD1 is a possible D gene (6 bases). TRBJ2-7 matches the DNA end more closely, so the J call is doubtful. CDR3 length: 12 residues. Germline V lookup: CDR1 MDHEN, CDR2 SYDVKM. The CDR3 region is CASTQTGYEQYF. The CDR3 DNA follows: TGTGCCAGCACACAGACAGGCTACGAGCAGTACTTC.

The chain carries TRBV7-9 and TRBJ1-2, with a weak D call TRBD1 (5 bases). Germline loops: CDR1 SEHNR, CDR2 FQNEAQ (reference sequence). This CDR3 has 15 amino acids. Trimming took 3 bases from V and 4 from J, leaving 15 bases between them. In nucleotides, the CDR3 is TGTGCCAGCAGCTTGTATGAGGGGTTCTTCTATGGCTACACCTTC. Its translation: CASSLYEGFFYGYTF. The full variable domain, with the rest looked up from reference TRBV7-9 and TRBJ1-2, is DTGVSQNPRHKITKRGQNVTFRCDPISEHNRLYWYRQTLGQGPEFLTYFQNEAQLEKSRLLSDRFSAERPKGSFSTLEIQRTEQGDSAMYLCASSLYEGFFYGYTFGSGTRLTVV.